These 5 T cell receptor beta chains were all obtained from the same sample, sequenced in a study of T cells in Graves' hyperthyroidism and ophthalmopathy. The CDR3 regions of TCR beta were amplified from RNA transcripts. The HTBI primer set was used in a first-round RT-PCR of the TCR CDR3. MiXCR, run by TCRdb on the multiplex PCR reads, gives a single entry per CDR3 protein. The data hold roughly 700,000 distinct CDR3 sequences, with 30% to 40% observed a single time. The sequenced sample was blood. The receptors were gathered from a woman between 35 and 50 years old with Graves' hyperthyroidism.

V is TRBV7-2 and J is TRBJ2-7; D uncertain. V shed 1 base and J shed 2 bases, with 9 bases lying between them. Germline V gene lookup returns CDR1 SGHTA and CDR2 FQGNSA. The CDR3 runs to 14 residues. CDR3 in amino acids: CASSLGIQAYEQYF. CDR3 in DNA: TGTGCCAGCAGCTTAGGTATCCAGGCCTACGAGCAGTACTTC.

This clonotype was found many times. The genes are TRBV10-3 and TRBJ2-5; D possibly uses TRBD1 or TRBD2 (5 bases each). The germline CDR1 and CDR2 sequences are ENHRY and SYGVKD. V was cut by 2 bases and J by 5 bases, with 9 bases left in between. There are 13 residues in the CDR3. The CDR3 protein is CAISEIREETQYF. CDR3 sequence (DNA): TGTGCCATCAGTGAGATCAGGGAGGAGACCCAGTACTTC.

This clonotype came up a few times. The V call is TRBV30, the J call TRBJ2-5; D is unclear. This CDR3 contains 12 residues. Germline CDR1 is GTSNPN and CDR2 is SVGIG (reference sequence). Trimming shortened V by 0 bases and J by 5 bases, and 7 bases separated the two germline ends. CDR3 sequence (DNA): TGTGCCTGGAGTGTACGATGGGAGACCCAGTACTTC. The encoded protein is CAWSVRWETQYF.

Comments on this clonotype: Germline and junction disagree at one end, which may indicate a read error. The rearrangement links TRBV7-2 to TRBJ2-7; D unresolved. The germline gives CDR1 SGHTA, CDR2 FQGNSA. The CDR3 covers 13 residues. The CDR3 region has the DNA TGCGCCAGCAGCCAAGAATCGCAGTACGAGCAGTACTTC. It encodes CASSQESQYEQYF.

The chain carries TRBV15 and TRBJ1-2, with 10 bases matching TRBD1. The CDR3 loop spans 11 amino acids. Per germline, CDR1 LNHNV and CDR2 YYDKDF (reference sequence). The V segment lost 10 bases and the J segment 9 bases; nucleotides outside the gene matches: 5. The CDR3 DNA is TGTGCCATCGGGACAGGGGAACGCTACACCTTC. Encoded protein: CAIGTGERYTF.